A selection of T cell receptor beta chains follows, all from one sample in a study of tumor-infiltrating lymphocytes in oesophageal squamous cell carcinoma. MiXCR, applied by TCRdb to the PCR reads, yields one record per CDR3 protein. This sample has 9,500 to 15,000 distinct CDR3 sequences, with 50% to 65% found just once. Sequences were obtained from esophageal tumor tissue. The receptor set was obtained from a female donor with esophageal squamous cell carcinoma. CDR3s include the opening cysteine and the closing phenylalanine or tryptophan. Each record gives: V gene, CDR3 length, J gene, D gene, clone size, CDR3 protein, CDR3 DNA. A D gene is named only where the DNA matches it firmly. For some rows the clone size is stated as once, few or many, or as a class when expanded; others skip it.

TRBV5-6	16	TRBJ1-5	.	.	CASSLAGRGNNQPQHF	TGTGCCAGCAGCTTGGCGGGCAGGGGAAACAATCAGCCCCAGCATTTT
TRBV7-2	14	TRBJ2-6	.	.	CASSLGQGANVLTF	TGTGCCAGCAGCTTAGGGCAGGGGGCCAACGTCCTGACTTTC
TRBV7-2	14	TRBJ2-5	TRBD1	few	CASSLGPGGETQYF	TGTGCCAGCAGCTTAGGCCCAGGGGGAGAGACCCAGTACTTC
TRBV12-5	15	TRBJ2-3	TRBD2	.	CASGSGTSWADTQYF	TGTGCTAGTGGATCCGGGACTAGCTGGGCAGATACGCAGTATTTT
TRBV7-4	12	TRBJ2-7	.	.	CASSLMIYEQYF	TGTGCCAGCAGCTTAATGATCTACGAGCAGTACTTC
TRBV7-9	14	TRBJ2-5	TRBD2	.	CASSPPWGGETQYF	TGTGCCAGCAGCCCCCCTTGGGGAGGGGAGACCCAGTACTTC
TRBV4-2	15	TRBJ2-6	.	.	CASRSGESGANVLTF	TGTGCCAGCAGATCAGGGGAATCTGGGGCCAACGTCCTGACTTTC
TRBV7-8	12	TRBJ2-3	.	.	CASSLGLDTQYF	TGTGCCAGCAGCTTAGGGCTGGATACGCAGTATTTT
TRBV7-2	16	TRBJ2-7	TRBD2	.	CASSLYGGRAQYEQYF	TGTGCCAGCAGCTTATATGGCGGGAGGGCTCAATACGAGCAGTACTTC
TRBV12-3/TRBV12-4	15	TRBJ1-3	.	few	CASSLEVALGNTIYF	TGTGCCAGCAGTTTAGAGGTGGCCCTGGGAAACACCATATATTTT
TRBV7-2	13	TRBJ1-2	.	large	CASSLGLQSGYTF	TGTGCCAGCAGCCTGGGACTGCAGTCGGGCTACACCTTC
TRBV12-3/TRBV12-4	14	TRBJ2-7	.	.	CASSSLESSYEQYF	TGTGCCAGCAGTTCGCTGGAGAGCTCCTACGAGCAGTACTTC
TRBV28	15	TRBJ2-5	.	few	CASSPLIEVYETQYF	TGTGCCAGCAGTCCCCTAATTGAGGTCTACGAGACCCAGTACTTC
TRBV27	14	TRBJ2-7	TRBD2	.	CASSSGTSSYEQYF	TGTGCCAGCAGTTCCGGGACTAGCTCCTACGAGCAGTACTTC
TRBV10-3	13	TRBJ2-3	TRBD2	.	CAISTSVLDTQYF	TGTGCCATCAGCACTAGCGTTTTGGATACGCAGTATTTT
TRBV7-2	13	TRBJ2-3	.	.	CASSLTITDTQYF	TGTGCCAGCAGCTTAACAATCACAGATACGCAGTATTTT
TRBV11-2	16	TRBJ2-7	.	few	CASRMTSRPVVYEQYF	TGTGCCAGCAGGATGACGTCAAGGCCTGTGGTGTACGAGCAGTACTTC
TRBV10-1	13	TRBJ1-2	.	.	CASSERQGDGYTF	TGCGCCAGCAGTGAACGGCAGGGAGATGGCTACACCTTC
TRBV7-3	15	TRBJ2-6	.	few	CASSLMSSGANVLTF	TGTGCCAGCAGCTTAATGTCCTCTGGGGCCAACGTCCTGACTTTC
TRBV12-3/TRBV12-4	13	TRBJ1-1	.	few	CASSLTGPTEAFF	TGTGCCAGCAGCCTTACAGGGCCCACTGAAGCTTTCTTT
TRBV7-6	12	TRBJ2-5	.	.	CASSLAVGTQYF	TGTGCCAGCAGCTTAGCGGTGGGGACCCAGTACTTC
TRBV7-2	13	TRBJ1-1	.	.	CASSTDRNTEAFF	TGTGCCAGCAGCACCGACAGGAACACTGAAGCTTTCTTT
TRBV3-1	16	TRBJ1-3	TRBD1	.	CASSQTGRGTGNTIYF	TGTGCCAGCAGCCAAACGGGCAGGGGGACTGGAAACACCATATATTTT
TRBV7-2	14	TRBJ2-7	TRBD1	.	CASSYGTGAYEQYF	TGTGCCAGCAGCTATGGGACAGGGGCCTACGAGCAGTACTTC
TRBV6-6	17	TRBJ2-1	TRBD2	.	CASRGGAGSGNYNEQFF	TGTGCCAGCAGGGGGGGGGCCGGTAGCGGGAACTACAATGAGCAGTTCTTC
TRBV7-2	13	TRBJ2-3	.	.	CASSPGRDLTQYF	TGTGCCAGCAGCCCCGGGCGGGACCTAACGCAGTATTTT
TRBV7-2	12	TRBJ2-3	.	.	CASSGATDTQYF	TGTGCCAGCAGCGGGGCGACAGATACGCAGTATTTT
TRBV27	15	TRBJ2-1	TRBD1	.	CASRNRGLAVNEQFF	TGTGCCAGCAGGAACAGGGGGCTAGCGGTCAATGAGCAGTTCTTC
TRBV28	13	TRBJ2-1	.	many	CASSSSNPNEQFF	TGTGCCAGCAGCTCGAGCAATCCCAATGAGCAGTTCTTC
TRBV7-2	13	TRBJ2-5	.	.	CASSLSWDETQYF	TGTGCCAGCAGCTTATCTTGGGATGAGACCCAGTACTTC
TRBV7-3	16	TRBJ2-5	.	.	CASSLTGPRNQETQYF	TGTGCCAGCAGCTTAACGGGCCCCAGGAACCAAGAGACCCAGTACTTC
TRBV7-8	14	TRBJ2-1	.	.	CANIERTFYNEQFF	TGTGCCAACATCGAGCGGACCTTCTACAATGAGCAGTTCTTC
TRBV6-1	16	TRBJ2-3	TRBD2	medium-sized	CASSEWNGRASDTQYF	TGTGCCAGCAGTGAATGGAACGGGAGGGCCTCAGATACGCAGTATTTT
TRBV7-9	16	TRBJ2-1	TRBD2	.	CASSPSSGRAKNEQFF	TGTGCCAGCAGCCCGAGTAGCGGGAGGGCCAAGAATGAGCAGTTCTTC
TRBV12-3/TRBV12-4	13	TRBJ2-5	.	.	CASKRQAYSPLHF	TGTGCCAGCAAACGCCAGGCATATTCACCCCTCCACTTC
TRBV7-9	14	TRBJ2-1	.	.	CASSGGDNYNEQFF	TGTGCCAGCAGTGGGGGGGACAACTACAATGAGCAGTTCTTC
TRBV7-2	14	TRBJ2-7	.	.	CASSFDRLSYEQYF	TGTGCCAGCAGCTTCGACAGGCTATCCTACGAGCAGTACTTC
TRBV27	14	TRBJ2-6	.	.	CASSLSVGANVLTF	TGTGCCAGCAGTTTAAGCGTTGGGGCCAACGTCCTGACTTTC
TRBV12-3/TRBV12-4	15	TRBJ2-7	.	once	CASSLKGGTGYEQYF	TGTGCCAGCAGTTTAAAAGGGGGGACTGGCTACGAGCAGTACTTC
TRBV14	15	TRBJ2-7	.	many	CASSQYRTDTSEQYF	TGTGCCAGCAGCCAATATCGGACAGATACTTCCGAGCAGTACTTC